This T cell receptor beta chain was recorded in a study of cytomegalovirus exposure and HLA in healthy donors. The PCR ran on 60 Vbeta and 13 Jbeta primers. Here immunoSEQ multiplex PCR was the method, and the copy in TCRdb shows in-frame clones only, minus some. Of about 300,000 clones listed, 86% are singletons. CDR1 and CDR2 from the germline V gene are SGHTA and FQGTGA. V lost 5 bases and J lost 3; bases outside the gene matches: 13. The CDR3 consists of 17 residues. This TCR derives from a man aged 35 to 55 in good health and CMV-seropositive. This chain uses TRBV7-3 with TRBJ1-1; TRBD1 aligns across 9 bases. The sequenced sample was PBMCs. In DNA form, the CDR3 reads TGTGCCAGCAGCCCTGGACAGGGGAGCCGCCAGTACACTGAAGCTTTCTTT. The encoded protein is CASSPGQGSRQYTEAFF. The full variable domain, rest sourced from reference TRBV7-3 and TRBJ1-1, is GAGVSQTPSNKVTEKGKYVELRCDPISGHTALYWYRQSLGQGPEFLIYFQGTGAADDSGLPNDRFFAVRPEGSVSTLKIQRTERGDSAVYLCASSPGQGSRQYTEAFFGQGTRLTVV.